This paragraph covers one TCR beta chain sequence. Its antigen is currently unknown. The CDR3 length is 13 residues. V was cut by 5 bases and J by 1 base, with 8 bases left in between. Germline V gives CDR1 MNHEY, CDR2 SVGEGT. The data were taken from a study of T cell repertoires in cytomegalovirus infection. Study context: Public TCR beta signatures provided an indication of both CMV infection and a matching HLA type.

A single record per CDR3 protein comes from TCRdb applying MiXCR to the reads. This table has about 27,000 distinct CDR3 sequences, about 19% appearing once. The input for sequencing was CD8+ T cells from cultured PBMCs, taken from culture after CMV antigen stimulation. The chain combines TRBV6-2 or TRBV6-3 with TRBJ1-1; D ambiguous. The sequence derives from a human donor in good health (CMV status not recorded). Some clones in this sample may be carry-over from other donors' samples. CDR3 loop: CASSLGANTEAFF. CDR3 coding DNA: TGTGCCAGCAGTCTCGGTGCGAACACTGAAGCTTTCTTT.